The next 28 T cell receptor beta chains were all read from a single sample in a study of post-analysis software for immune sequencing data. Study-level findings and limits: There were five TRBV segments more frequent in patients than controls, and TRBV5-6, TRBV5-1 and TRBV20-1 were among them.

Antigens of these TCRs are unknown. Prepared libraries of TCR beta cDNA carried unique molecular identifiers. Each CDR3 protein is one row after TCRdb ran MiXCR on the PCR reads. The sample records hundreds of thousands of distinct CDR3 sequences, roughly three fifths being singletons. Source material: blood. The receptors were gathered from a girl aged 2 to 9 with multiple sclerosis.

This clonotype is a singleton in its sample. The rearrangement uses TRBV5-1 and TRBJ2-7; TRBD1 might be the D (6 bases). Near its end, the DNA agrees better with TRBJ2-5, so the J call may be wrong. The CDR3 loop spans 12 amino acids. Germline lookup yields CDR1 SGHRS and CDR2 YFSETQ. The CDR3 region has the DNA TGCGCCAGCAGGGAGGACAGCGAGACCCAGTACTTC. Its translation: CASREDSETQYF.

V and J are TRBV29-1 and TRBJ2-5, with D tentatively TRBD1 (5 bases). Germline CDR1 and CDR2: SQVTM and ANQGSEA. V shed 5 bases and J shed 2 bases, with 15 bases lying between them. The CDR3 is 14 residues long. The CDR3 coding sequence is TGCAGCGTTCCCACAGGAACCATACAAGAGACCCAGTACTTC. Amino acids: CSVPTGTIQETQYF.

J is TRBJ2-3 and V is TRBV20-1; D not resolved. V dropped 0 bases and J dropped 4 bases, with 5 bases sitting between them. This CDR3 spans 12 amino acids. The germline V gene encodes CDR1 DFQATT and CDR2 SNEGSKA (reference sequence). For the CDR3, the DNA is TGCAGTGCTAGAGATATCCCAGATACGCAGTATTTT. This translates into CSARDIPDTQYF.

The chain uses TRBV20-1 and TRBJ2-3; 11 bases are shared with TRBD1. This CDR3 has 16 residues. Germline V gives CDR1 DFQATT, CDR2 SNEGSKA (reference sequence). The V segment lost 0 bases and the J segment 4 bases; nucleotides outside the gene matches: 6. The CDR3 nucleotides read TGCAGTGCTAGAGATCTCGGACAGGGGGCCCCAGATACGCAGTATTTT. Translation: CSARDLGQGAPDTQYF.

The chain couples TRBV5-1 to TRBJ2-1, with 9 bases identical to TRBD2. The germline V gene encodes CDR1 SGHRS and CDR2 YFSETQ. The V segment lost 4 bases and the J segment 0 bases; nucleotides outside the gene matches: 17. The CDR3 loop spans 20 amino acids. CDR3 coding DNA: TGCGCCAGCAGCGCGCCGGTGGCAGCGGGAGGAAGGAGCTCCTACAATGAGCAGTTCTTC. It yields the protein CASSAPVAAGGRSSYNEQFF. Filled out from reference TRBV5-1 and TRBJ2-1, the complete variable domain reads KAGVTQTPRYLIKTRGQQVTLSCSPISGHRSVSWYQQTPGQGLQFLFEYFSETQRNKGNFPGRFSGRQFSNSRSEMNVSTLELGDSALYLCASSAPVAAGGRSSYNEQFFGPGTRLTVL.

V gene TRBV7-8 combines with J gene TRBJ2-7; TRBD2 agrees at 11 bases. The CDR3 totals 21 residues. Germline CDR1 is SGHVS and CDR2 is FQNEAQ. V lost 1 base, J lost 3 bases, and 20 bases stayed unmatched. The DNA of the CDR3 is TGTGCCAGCAGCTTAGTCCGAATTAGCGGGAGGGTGAATAGCCCCTTCTACGAGCAGTACTTC. Translation: CASSLVRISGRVNSPFYEQYF.

This chain links TRBV5-6 with TRBJ1-6, with TRBD1 identical over 7 bases. CDR3 size: 13 residues. V dropped 5 bases and J dropped 9; count of bases not matched to a gene: 5. The germline CDR1 and CDR2 sequences are SGHDT and YYEEEE. CDR3 amino acids: CASRQGTGSPLHF. The DNA for the CDR3 is TGTGCCAGCAGACAGGGGACCGGTTCACCCCTCCACTTT.

This clonotype was seen a handful of times. The rearrangement links TRBV12-3 or TRBV12-4 to TRBJ2-7; a weak D match, TRBD2 (5 bases). The length of the CDR3 is 15 residues. V was trimmed by 5 bases and J by 3 bases, leaving 17 bases between them. CDR3 amino acids: CASSPGGRVGYEQYF. In nucleotides, the CDR3 is TGTGCCAGCAGTCCCGGAGGCCGCGTAGGCTACGAGCAGTACTTC.

The V gene is TRBV5-1, the J gene TRBJ2-1; weak D call: TRBD1 (5 bases). Germline CDR1 SGHRS, CDR2 YFSETQ. Between the trimmed V and J ends, which lost 0 bases and 12 bases, there was a span of 22 bases. The CDR3 has 16 amino acids. The CDR3 coding sequence is TGCGCCAGCAGCTTGGCTGCAGGGTATGGGGATGGTGGGCAGTTCTTC. Translated, it gives CASSLAAGYGDGGQFF.

The genes are TRBV6-6 and TRBJ2-7; 12 bases are a match to TRBD2. Near its end, the DNA agrees better with TRBJ2-4, so the J call may be wrong. This CDR3 contains 16 residues. Germline-derived CDR1 and CDR2 are MNHNY and SVGAGI (reference sequence). In DNA form, the CDR3 reads TGTGCCAGCAGTTACCGACTAGCGGGAGACATGGACATTCAGTACTTC. It specifies CASSYRLAGDMDIQYF.

The table lists this clonotype with a count of one. The V call is TRBV10-3, the J call TRBJ2-3; possibly TRBD1 for D (6 bases). V lost 2 bases, J lost 3 bases, and 15 bases lay in between. The CDR3 totals 16 residues. Germline loops: CDR1 ENHRY, CDR2 SYGVKD. The CDR3 bases are TGTGCCATCAGTGAGGCCACAGGGTTGGGAACAGATACGCAGTATTTT. The encoded protein is CAISEATGLGTDTQYF.

This clonotype has only a few counts. CDR3 sequence: CASISKGPGYTF. The CDR3 DNA is TGTGCCAGCATATCTAAAGGGCCTGGCTACACCTTC. This chain links TRBV12-3 or TRBV12-4 with TRBJ1-2; unclear D gene. The CDR3 is 12 residues long. Trimming cost V 7 bases and J 7 bases, with 13 bases left between them.

There are a few counts of this clonotype. CDR3 bases: TGCAGTGCTAGAGATCGACAGGTTGCGAACATTCAGTACTTC. It encodes CSARDRQVANIQYF. This chain uses TRBV20-1 with TRBJ2-4, with D tentatively TRBD1 (6 bases). This CDR3 comprises 14 residues. Trimming took 0 bases from V and 7 from J, leaving 13 bases between them. CDR1 DFQATT and CDR2 SNEGSKA come from the germline V gene (reference sequence).

CDR3 in amino acids: CSARDPSRTDTQYF. CDR3 DNA: TGCAGTGCTAGGGACCCTTCCCGCACAGATACGCAGTATTTT. The chain combines TRBV20-1 with TRBJ2-3, with D unresolved. Germline V CDR1 and CDR2: DFQATT, SNEGSKA (reference sequence). Deletions cut 3 bases from V and 1 base from J, with 11 bases between. The CDR3 length is 14 residues.

This clonotype was observed a handful of times. This sequence joins TRBV12-3 or TRBV12-4 and TRBJ2-3; D not resolved. The length of the CDR3 is 14 residues. Trimming removed 7 bases from V and 10 bases from J, with 21 bases in between. The CDR3 DNA reads as TGTGCCAGCACCAAGATGTTATTAGATACTGCGCAGTATTTT. Protein product: CASTKMLLDTAQYF.

The chain recombines TRBV7-3 with TRBJ2-1; TRBD1 might be the D (5 bases). Germline V lookup: CDR1 SGHTA, CDR2 FQGTGA. The CDR3 is 16 amino acids. V was trimmed by 0 bases and J by 2 bases, leaving 11 bases between them. In DNA, the CDR3 is TGTGCCAGCAGCTTAACTGGGGCTTCCCCCTACAATGAGCAGTTCTTC. As protein: CASSLTGASPYNEQFF. Full variable domain (rest looked up from reference TRBV7-3 and TRBJ2-1): GAGVSQTPSNKVTEKGKYVELRCDPISGHTALYWYRQSLGQGPEFLIYFQGTGAADDSGLPNDRFFAVRPEGSVSTLKIQRTERGDSAVYLCASSLTGASPYNEQFFGPGTRLTVL.

The V and J genes are TRBV9 and TRBJ2-5; the match to TRBD1 covers 12 bases. The CDR3 is 15 amino acids. V lost 3 bases, J lost 11 bases, and 11 bases stayed unmatched. CDR1 is SGDLS and CDR2 is YYNGEE in the germline V gene. The CDR3 region has the DNA TGTGCCAGCAGCGCCGGGGGACAGGGGGCTGGTGAGCAGTACTTC. This codes for CASSAGGQGAGEQYF.

This clonotype came up a few times. The chain joins TRBV9 to TRBJ2-5; tentative D call: TRBD2 (6 bases). The closer fit of TRBJ2-7 to the DNA end suggests the J call may be wrong. The CDR3 runs 12 residues. Germline CDR1 SGDLS, CDR2 YYNGEE. DNA of the CDR3: TGTGCCAGCTCGGGAGTAGGGTACGAGCAGTACTTC. Protein sequence: CASSGVGYEQYF.

DNA for the CDR3: TGCGCCAGCAGCCCATCCGGAGTGACAGGACTCTATGGCTACACCTTC. Translation: CASSPSGVTGLYGYTF. V and J are TRBV5-1 and TRBJ1-2; D possibly corresponds to TRBD1 (6 bases). This CDR3 has 16 amino acids. Germline-derived CDR1 and CDR2 are SGHRS and YFSETQ. V gave up 4 bases and J gave up 4 bases, with 20 bases separating them. Filled out from reference TRBV5-1 and TRBJ1-2, the complete variable domain reads KAGVTQTPRYLIKTRGQQVTLSCSPISGHRSVSWYQQTPGQGLQFLFEYFSETQRNKGNFPGRFSGRQFSNSRSEMNVSTLELGDSALYLCASSPSGVTGLYGYTFGSGTRLTVV.

Comment on this clonotype: One junction end does not reproduce the germline sequence, and a read error may be involved. The chain employs TRBV7-6 and TRBJ2-7; 9 nucleotides match TRBD2. Looked up from germline, CDR1 is SGHVS and CDR2 is FNYEAQ. The CDR3 totals 15 residues. This CDR3 is CASSQAGTSSHEQYF. CDR3 sequence (DNA): TGTGCCAGCAGTCAAGCAGGGACTAGCTCCCACGAGCAGTACTTC. Full variable domain (missing parts from reference TRBV7-6 and TRBJ2-7): GAGVSQSPRYKVTKRGQDVALRCDPISGHVSLYWYRQALGQGPEFLTYFNYEAQQDKSGLPNDRFSAERPEGSISTLTIQRTEQRDSAMYRCASSQAGTSSHEQYFGPGTRLTVT.

The chain carries TRBV20-1 and TRBJ2-1; 9 bases are shared with TRBD1. CDR3 length: 16 amino acids. CDR1 is DFQATT and CDR2 is SNEGSKA in the germline V gene (reference sequence). V trimming: 1 base; J trimming: 6 bases; junction bases outside the gene matches: 10. CDR3: CSARAWPGQGSNEQFF. CDR3 DNA: TGCAGTGCTAGAGCCTGGCCGGGACAGGGCTCCAATGAGCAGTTCTTC.

This clonotype was picked up one time. The rearrangement links TRBV2 to TRBJ2-1, with D perhaps TRBD2 (5 bases). From germline, CDR1 is SNHLY and CDR2 FYNNEI. The V end was cut by 2 bases, the J end by 4 bases, with 12 bases between. This CDR3 is built from 15 residues. The CDR3 nucleotides read TGTGCCAGCAGTGAAACCCGGGGTGTATACAATGAGCAGTTCTTC. It is translated as CASSETRGVYNEQFF. Full variable domain (missing parts from reference TRBV2 and TRBJ2-1): EPEVTQTPSHQVTQMGQEVILRCVPISNHLYFYWYRQILGQKVEFLVSFYNNEISEKSEIFDDQFSVERPDGSNFTLKIRSTKLEDSAMYFCASSETRGVYNEQFFGPGTRLTVL.

The CDR3, as DNA: TGTGCCAGCAGTTTAGGAGTCAGTGAGCAGTTCTTC. Protein: CASSLGVSEQFF. The chain combines TRBV12-3 or TRBV12-4 with TRBJ2-1; D not certain. V lost 1 base to trimming and J lost 9 bases, with 7 bases between them. The CDR3 spans 12 residues.

This chain connects TRBV6-5 to TRBJ1-2; 8 nucleotides match TRBD1. The germline V gene has CDR1 MNHEY and CDR2 SVGAGI. V was pared by 2 bases and J by 3 bases, with 5 bases of the junction left unmatched. This CDR3 is built from 15 residues. The CDR3: CASSYGLQGDYGYTF. DNA of the CDR3: TGTGCCAGCAGTTACGGACTACAGGGGGACTATGGCTACACCTTC.

Concerning this clonotype: One end of the junction is discordant with germline, which a read error may explain. This rearrangement joins TRBV9 to TRBJ2-3, with 11 positions matching TRBD2. This CDR3 has 16 residues. Germline CDR1 SGDLS, CDR2 YYNGEE. The CDR3 region is CTSSVTSGRSTDTQYF. CDR3 DNA sequence: TGTACCAGCAGCGTCACTAGCGGGAGAAGCACAGATACGCAGTATTTT.

This chain links TRBV12-3 or TRBV12-4 with TRBJ2-1, with a possible D match to TRBD1 (6 bases). Trimming stripped 3 bases from V and 3 bases from J, with 15 bases between. The CDR3 consists of 16 residues. The CDR3 here is CASSFRAGAIYNEQFF. For the CDR3, the DNA is TGTGCCAGCAGTTTTAGGGCAGGGGCGATCTACAATGAGCAGTTCTTC.

The chain couples TRBV5-1 to TRBJ2-1, with 10 positions matching TRBD1. V lost 3 bases, J lost 6 bases, and 6 bases stayed unmatched. CDR1 is SGHRS and CDR2 is YFSETQ in the germline V gene. This CDR3 contains 15 residues. DNA for the CDR3: TGCGCCAGCAGCTCCGGGACAGGGGTTGGCAATGAGCAGTTCTTC. Its protein is CASSSGTGVGNEQFF.

The CDR3 sequence: CASSLQQGVQPQHF. The CDR3 DNA sequence: TGTGCCAGCAGCTTGCAACAGGGCGTTCAGCCCCAGCATTTT. This chain connects TRBV5-6 to TRBJ1-5; a possible D gene is TRBD1 (6 bases). Trimming took off 1 base at V and 6 bases at J, with 11 bases between the two ends. Germline V lookup: CDR1 SGHDT, CDR2 YYEEEE. This CDR3 region has 14 residues.